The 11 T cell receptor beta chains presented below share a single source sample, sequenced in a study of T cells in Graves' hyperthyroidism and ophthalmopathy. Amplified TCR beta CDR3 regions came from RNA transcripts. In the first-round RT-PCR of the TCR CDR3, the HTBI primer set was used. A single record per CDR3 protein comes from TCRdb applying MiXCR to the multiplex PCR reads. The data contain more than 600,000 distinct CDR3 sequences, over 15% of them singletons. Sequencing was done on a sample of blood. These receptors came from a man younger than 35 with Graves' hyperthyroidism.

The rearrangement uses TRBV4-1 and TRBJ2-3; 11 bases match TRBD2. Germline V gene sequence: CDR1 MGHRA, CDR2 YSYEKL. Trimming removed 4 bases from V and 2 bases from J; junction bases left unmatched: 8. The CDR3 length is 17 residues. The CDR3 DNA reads TGCGCCAGCAGCCCAATACTAGCGGGAGTTGTCACAGATACGCAGTATTTT. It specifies CASSPILAGVVTDTQYF.

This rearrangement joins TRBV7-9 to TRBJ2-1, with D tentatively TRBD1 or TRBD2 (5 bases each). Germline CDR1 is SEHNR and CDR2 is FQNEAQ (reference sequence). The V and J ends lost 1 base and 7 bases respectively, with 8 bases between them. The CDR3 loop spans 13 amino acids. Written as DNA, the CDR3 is TGTGCCAGCAGCTTAGATTGGGGGAATGAGCAGTTCTTC. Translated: CASSLDWGNEQFF.

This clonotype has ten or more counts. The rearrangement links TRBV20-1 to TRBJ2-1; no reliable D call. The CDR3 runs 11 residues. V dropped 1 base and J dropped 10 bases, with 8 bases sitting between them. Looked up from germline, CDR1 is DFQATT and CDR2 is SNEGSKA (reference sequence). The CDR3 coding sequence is TGCAGTGCTAGAGTCAGCTGGGAGCAGTTCTTC. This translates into CSARVSWEQFF.

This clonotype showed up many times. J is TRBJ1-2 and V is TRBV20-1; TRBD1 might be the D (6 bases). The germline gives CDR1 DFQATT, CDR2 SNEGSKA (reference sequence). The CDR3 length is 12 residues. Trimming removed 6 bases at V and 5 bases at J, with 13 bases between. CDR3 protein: CSAPGDIYGYTF. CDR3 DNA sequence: TGCAGTGCCCCAGGGGATATATATGGCTACACCTTC.

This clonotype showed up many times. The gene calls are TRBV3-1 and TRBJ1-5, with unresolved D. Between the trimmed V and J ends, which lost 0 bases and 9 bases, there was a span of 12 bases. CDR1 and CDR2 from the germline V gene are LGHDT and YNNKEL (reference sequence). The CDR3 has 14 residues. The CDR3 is CASSQDTGLGPQHF. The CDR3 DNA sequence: TGTGCCAGCAGCCAAGATACGGGTCTTGGGCCCCAGCATTTT. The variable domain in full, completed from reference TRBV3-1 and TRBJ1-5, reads DTAVSQTPKYLVTQMGNDKSIKCEQNLGHDTMYWYKQDSKKFLKIMFSYNNKELIINETVPNRFSPKSPDKAHLNLHINSLELGDSAVYFCASSQDTGLGPQHFGDGTRLSIL.

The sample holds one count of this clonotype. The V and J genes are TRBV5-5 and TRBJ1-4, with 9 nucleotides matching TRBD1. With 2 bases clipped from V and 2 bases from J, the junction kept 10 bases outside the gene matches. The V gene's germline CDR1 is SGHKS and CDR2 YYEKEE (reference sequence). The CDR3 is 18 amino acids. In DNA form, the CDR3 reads TGTGCCAGCAGCTTAGGGACAGGGACCCCTCGGACTAATGAAAAACTGTTTTTT. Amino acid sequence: CASSLGTGTPRTNEKLFF.

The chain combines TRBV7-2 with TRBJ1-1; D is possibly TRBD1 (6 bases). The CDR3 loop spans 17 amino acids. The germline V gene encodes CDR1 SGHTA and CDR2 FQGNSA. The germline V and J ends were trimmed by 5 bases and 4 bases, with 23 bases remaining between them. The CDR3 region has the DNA TGTGCCAGCAGCCGCCCTGGGGGGGCGGGTTCGGGCACTGAAGCTTTCTTT. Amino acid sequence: CASSRPGGAGSGTEAFF.

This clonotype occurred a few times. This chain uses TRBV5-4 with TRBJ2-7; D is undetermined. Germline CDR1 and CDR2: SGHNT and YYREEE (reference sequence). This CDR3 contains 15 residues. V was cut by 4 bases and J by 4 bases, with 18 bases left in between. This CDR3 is CASSLSLGSAYEQYF. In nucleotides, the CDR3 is TGTGCCAGCAGCCTGTCTCTAGGGTCAGCGTACGAGCAGTACTTC.

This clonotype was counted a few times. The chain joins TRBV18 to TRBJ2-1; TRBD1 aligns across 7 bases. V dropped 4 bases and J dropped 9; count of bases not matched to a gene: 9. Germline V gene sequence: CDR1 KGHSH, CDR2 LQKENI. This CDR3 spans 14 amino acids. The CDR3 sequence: CASSQDRQTGEQFF. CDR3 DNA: TGTGCCAGCTCACAGGACAGGCAAACCGGTGAGCAGTTCTTC. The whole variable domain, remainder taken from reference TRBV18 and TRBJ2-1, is NAGVMQNPRHLVRRRGQEARLRCSPMKGHSHVYWYRQLPEEGLKFMVYLQKENIIDESGMPKERFSAEFPKEGPSILRIQQVVRGDSAAYFCASSQDRQTGEQFFGPGTRLTVL.

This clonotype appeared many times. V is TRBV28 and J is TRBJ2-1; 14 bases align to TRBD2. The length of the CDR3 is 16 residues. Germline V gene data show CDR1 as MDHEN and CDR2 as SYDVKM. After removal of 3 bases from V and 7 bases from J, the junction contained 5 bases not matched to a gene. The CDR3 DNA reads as TGTGCCAGCAGTTTTTCCGGGACTAGCGGGAGAAATGAGCAGTTCTTC. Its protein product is CASSFSGTSGRNEQFF.

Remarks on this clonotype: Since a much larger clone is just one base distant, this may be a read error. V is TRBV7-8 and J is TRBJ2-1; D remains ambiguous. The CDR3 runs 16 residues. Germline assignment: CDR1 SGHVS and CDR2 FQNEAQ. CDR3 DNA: TGTGCCAGCAGCTTAACCCGTATAGAACTCTACAATGAGCAGTCCTTC. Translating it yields CASSLTRIELYNEQSF.